These 22 T cell receptor beta chains originate from one sample sequenced in a study of T cells in Graves' hyperthyroidism and ophthalmopathy. Amplification targeted TCR beta CDR3 regions from RNA transcripts. HTBI primers were employed in a first-round RT-PCR of the TCR CDR3. TCRdb reanalysed the multiplex PCR reads using MiXCR and keeps one entry per CDR3 protein. In the table there are under 350,000 distinct CDR3 sequences, roughly a fifth of which are singletons. The sequencing sample was made of blood. These receptors all come from a woman between 50 and 59 years old with Graves' hyperthyroidism.

This clonotype was seen ten or more times. CDR3 sequence: CSVEDWLAGGTSTDTQYF. CDR3 bases: TGCAGCGTTGAAGATTGGCTAGCGGGGGGAACTAGCACAGATACGCAGTATTTT. The J gene is TRBJ2-3, the V gene TRBV29-1; 11 nucleotides agree with TRBD2. CDR1 and CDR2 from the germline V gene are SQVTM and ANQGSEA. The V gene end was trimmed by 0 bases and the J gene end by 0 bases; junction bases not matched to a gene: 8. CDR3 length: 18 residues.

V and J are TRBV3-1 and TRBJ1-2, with D uncertain. V lost 4 bases to trimming and J lost 2 bases, with 11 bases between them. The germline V gene has CDR1 LGHDT and CDR2 YNNKEL (reference sequence). The CDR3 loop spans 14 amino acids. The CDR3 DNA sequence: TGTGCCAGCAGCCTCGATAGCTTAAACTATGGCTACACCTTC. Translated: CASSLDSLNYGYTF.

This clonotype has at least ten counts. The DNA of the CDR3 is TGTGCCAGCAGTGAAGTCGGACTAGCGTCCTACGAGCAGTACTTC. Protein: CASSEVGLASYEQYF. This chain uses TRBV2 with TRBJ2-7, with TRBD2 identical over 9 bases. The germline V gene encodes CDR1 SNHLY and CDR2 FYNNEI. The CDR3 is made up of 15 amino acids. Trimming at V came to 1 base and at J to 1 base, leaving 2 bases not matched to a gene.

This clonotype was seen more than once but under ten times. This chain connects TRBV20-1 to TRBJ1-6; TRBD1 matches 9 bases. CDR1 is DFQATT, CDR2 SNEGSKA, per germline (reference sequence). The CDR3 totals 13 residues. J was trimmed by 10 bases and V by 6 bases; bases with no gene match: 7. CDR3 sequence: CSAYGTGTSPLHF. The CDR3 region has the DNA TGCAGTGCGTACGGGACAGGGACGTCACCCCTCCACTTT.

This clonotype came up many times. The gene calls are TRBV3-1 and TRBJ1-5, with unresolved D. CDR1 LGHDT and CDR2 YNNKEL come from the germline V gene (reference sequence). The CDR3 is 16 amino acids. Trimming pared 1 base from V and 0 bases from J, leaving 10 bases between. The CDR3 DNA reads as TGTGCCAGCAGCCAAGGTTCTGTTTATAGCAATCAGCCCCAGCATTTT. Protein: CASSQGSVYSNQPQHF.

This clonotype was recorded at least ten times. The rearrangement uses TRBV30 and TRBJ1-1; no firm D call. Trimming took 2 bases from V and 1 from J, leaving 8 bases between them. CDR1 is GTSNPN, CDR2 SVGIG, per germline (reference sequence). The CDR3 contains 13 residues. DNA of the CDR3: TGTGCCTGGAGTCAGGTTGGGAACACTGAAGCTTTCTTT. Amino acids: CAWSQVGNTEAFF.

The chain links TRBV29-1 to TRBJ1-5, with D possibly matching TRBD1 (5 bases). The CDR3 extends over 13 amino acids. Germline V gives CDR1 SQVTM, CDR2 ANQGSEA. Trimming shortened V by 6 bases and J by 2 bases, and 11 bases separated the two germline ends. CDR3 coding DNA: TGCAGCGTCGGAATGGGGGGCAATCAGCCCCAGCATTTT. This translates into CSVGMGGNQPQHF.

This clonotype was observed many times. V usage is TRBV15 and J usage is TRBJ2-3; the D is unclear. The V gene lost 0 bases and the J gene lost 2 bases, with 18 bases spanning the gap. Looked up from germline, CDR1 is LNHNV and CDR2 is YYDKDF (reference sequence). The CDR3 is 18 amino acids. The CDR3 here is CATSRDLPGKINTDTQYF. The CDR3 DNA reads as TGTGCCACCAGCAGAGATCTCCCTGGGAAGATCAACACAGATACGCAGTATTTT.

This clonotype has more than one count but fewer than ten. The chain carries TRBV14 and TRBJ2-1; 13 bases match TRBD2. CDR1 is SGHDN and CDR2 is FVKESK in the germline V gene. The CDR3 spans 14 residues. The ends lost 5 bases at V and 8 bases at J; junction bases unmatched: 3. Here the CDR3 reads CASSRLAGGYEQFF. CDR3 sequence (DNA): TGTGCCAGCAGCAGACTAGCGGGAGGTTATGAGCAGTTCTTC.

This clonotype appeared many times. J is TRBJ2-1 and V is TRBV5-1; no reliable D call. The germline V gene has CDR1 SGHRS and CDR2 YFSETQ. V dropped 5 bases and J dropped 1 base, with 7 bases sitting between them. The CDR3 runs 13 residues. CDR3 residues: CASRNVSYNEQFF. The CDR3 coding sequence is TGCGCCAGCAGAAACGTGTCCTACAATGAGCAGTTCTTC.

CDR3 coding DNA: TGTGCCAGTAGGAGGACAGGGAGCAATCAGCCCCAGCATTTT. Its protein product is CASRRTGSNQPQHF. The chain carries TRBV19 and TRBJ1-5; 8 positions match TRBD1. The CDR3 is 14 amino acids. CDR1 is LNHDA, CDR2 SQIVND, per germline (reference sequence). V gave up 6 bases and J gave up 1 base; unmatched junction bases: 2.

This clonotype was observed a few times. The chain employs TRBV6-1 and TRBJ1-1; D remains ambiguous. V lost 10 bases and J 0 bases, leaving 12 bases between the germline ends. The CDR3 runs to 13 residues. Germline loops: CDR1 MNHNS, CDR2 SASEGT. The CDR3 sequence: CATIRAVNTEAFF. In DNA, the CDR3 is TGTGCCACCATACGGGCGGTGAACACTGAAGCTTTCTTT.

This clonotype was recorded many times. The rearrangement uses TRBV20-1 and TRBJ1-6; 9 bases agree with TRBD1. CDR3 length: 14 amino acids. Looked up from germline, CDR1 is DFQATT and CDR2 is SNEGSKA (reference sequence). V shed 2 bases and J 10 bases; nucleotides not matched to a gene: 6. Here the CDR3 DNA reads TGCAGTGCTAGATCCGGGACAGGGTTATCACCCCTCCACTTT. Its translation: CSARSGTGLSPLHF.

This clonotype was recorded many times. This sequence joins TRBV11-1 and TRBJ2-2, with 10 bases lining up with TRBD2. The CDR3 is made up of 15 amino acids. Looked up from germline, CDR1 is SGHAT and CDR2 is FQDESV (reference sequence). V lost 3 bases to trimming and J lost 7 bases; unmatched junction nucleotides: 5. The CDR3 loop reads CASSFEASGSGELFF. CDR3 DNA sequence: TGTGCCAGCAGCTTTGAGGCTAGCGGGAGCGGGGAGCTGTTTTTT.

The chain carries TRBV6-1 and TRBJ2-3, with D possibly being TRBD1 or TRBD2 (5 bases each). Trimming removed 6 bases at V and 2 bases at J, with 15 bases between. Germline V gene lookup returns CDR1 MNHNS and CDR2 SASEGT. The CDR3 extends over 15 amino acids. The CDR3 DNA is TGTGCCAGCAGACTCCGGGACCGCCCCACAGATACGCAGTATTTT. Amino acid sequence: CASRLRDRPTDTQYF.

This clonotype has at least ten counts. The J gene is TRBJ2-7, the V gene TRBV6-1; 7 bases are a match to TRBD2. The V gene end was trimmed by 4 bases and the J gene end by 0 bases; junction bases not matched to a gene: 9. The V gene's germline CDR1 is MNHNS and CDR2 SASEGT. The CDR3 runs 16 residues. The CDR3: CASSVAGLDDSYEQYF. The CDR3 nucleotides are TGTGCCAGCAGTGTAGCGGGCCTCGATGACTCCTACGAGCAGTACTTC.

This clonotype was seen more than once but under ten times. This sequence joins TRBV11-2 and TRBJ2-5; D perhaps matches TRBD1 (5 bases). V gave up 3 bases and J gave up 4 bases, with 12 bases separating them. CDR1 is SGHAT, CDR2 FQNNGV, per germline. The CDR3 extends over 14 amino acids. As DNA, the CDR3 is TGTGCCAGCAGCTTGGCAGGGTCCGGAGAGACCCAGTACTTC. This codes for CASSLAGSGETQYF.

This clonotype was counted a few times. The chain recombines TRBV2 with TRBJ1-5; 7 nucleotides line up with TRBD1. CDR3 length: 15 residues. Losses at the gene ends were 1 base for V and 6 bases for J; bases not matched to a gene: 6. Per the germline V gene, CDR1 is SNHLY and CDR2 is FYNNEI. CDR3 bases: TGTGCCAGCAGTGAAGGGAGGACAGGCGGTCAGCCCCAGCATTTT. It encodes CASSEGRTGGQPQHF.

In its sample, this clonotype was seen many times. V and J are TRBV5-1 and TRBJ1-1; no firm D call. Germline CDR1 reads SGHRS; CDR2 reads YFSETQ. The V and J ends lost 5 bases and 1 base respectively, with 12 bases between them. CDR3 length: 14 residues. The CDR3 bases are TGCGCCAGCAGTTACGGATCCGGGAACACTGAAGCTTTCTTT. It specifies CASSYGSGNTEAFF.

This clonotype was counted many times. The chain couples TRBV28 to TRBJ1-1; D uncertain. This CDR3 has 13 amino acids. Trimming cost V 1 base and J 1 base, with 4 bases left between them. CDR1 is MDHEN and CDR2 is SYDVKM in the germline V gene. This chain's CDR3 is CASSLLGNTEAFF. CDR3 sequence (DNA): TGTGCCAGCAGTTTATTAGGGAACACTGAAGCTTTCTTT.

Many counts were recorded for this clonotype. The chain couples TRBV2 to TRBJ2-7; 8 bases match TRBD1. Germline V gene sequence: CDR1 SNHLY, CDR2 FYNNEI. V lost 8 bases, J lost 5 bases, and 5 bases stayed unmatched. The CDR3 covers 12 residues. The CDR3 is CASLDRVHEQYF. The CDR3 nucleotides are TGTGCCAGCCTGGACAGGGTCCACGAGCAGTACTTC.

This clonotype occurred many times. The chain couples TRBV12-3 or TRBV12-4 to TRBJ1-1; 9 bases align to TRBD1. V lost 3 bases, J lost 9 bases, and 8 bases stayed unmatched. The CDR3 is made up of 14 amino acids. The CDR3 coding sequence is TGTGCCAGCAGTTTGGCCGGGACAGGGAATCAAGCTTTCTTT. This sequence encodes CASSLAGTGNQAFF.